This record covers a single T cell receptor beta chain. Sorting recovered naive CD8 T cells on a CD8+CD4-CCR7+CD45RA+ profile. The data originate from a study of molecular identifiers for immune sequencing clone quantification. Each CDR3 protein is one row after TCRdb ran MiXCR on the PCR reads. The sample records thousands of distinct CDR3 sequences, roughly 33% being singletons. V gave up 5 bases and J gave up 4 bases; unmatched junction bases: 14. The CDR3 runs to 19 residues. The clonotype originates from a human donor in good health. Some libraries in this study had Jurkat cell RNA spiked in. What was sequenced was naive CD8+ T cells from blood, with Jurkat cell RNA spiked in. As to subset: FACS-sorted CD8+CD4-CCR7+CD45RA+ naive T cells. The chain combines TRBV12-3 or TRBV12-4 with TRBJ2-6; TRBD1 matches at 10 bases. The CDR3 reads CASSVPTWDRGFGANVLTF. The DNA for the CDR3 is TGTGCCAGCAGTGTACCAACCTGGGACAGGGGTTTCGGGGCCAACGTCCTGACTTTC.